Listed below are T cell receptor beta chains from one sample, sequenced in a study of blood T cells in healthy people across ages. One entry per CDR3 protein, called by TCRdb with MiXCR from the 5' RACE reads. The data hold around 790,000 distinct CDR3 sequences, with 40% to 50% observed a single time. The sample taken for sequencing was blood. The receptors come from a man aged 55 to 70 in good health. Each CDR3 is given with its conserved first and last residue. Each record gives: CDR3 protein, CDR3 DNA, V gene, D gene, clone size, J gene. The D gene is left open where the match is weak. Where a row states a size, it is once, few, many or the class of an expanded clone; other rows omit it.

CASSSFLGQVNNEQFF,TGTGCCAGCAGCTCGTTTTTGGGACAGGTGAATAATGAGCAGTTCTTC,TRBV6-2/TRBV6-3,TRBD1,NA,TRBJ2-1
CASSATGNWDMEQYF,TGTGCCAGCAGCGCGACAGGAAACTGGGATATGGAGCAGTACTTC,TRBV7-2,NA,few,TRBJ2-7
CASSAGVIGYTF,TGTGCCAGTAGTGCGGGAGTAATAGGCTACACCTTC,TRBV19,NA,NA,TRBJ1-2
CASSEWGQGIYEQYF,TGTGCCAGCAGTGAATGGGGGCAGGGAATATACGAGCAGTACTTC,TRBV2,NA,NA,TRBJ2-7
CASSVGSGTEMAEQYF,TGTGCCAGCAGCGTAGGGTCGGGGACGGAGATGGCCGAGCAGTACTTC,TRBV9,NA,NA,TRBJ2-7
CASSSPMYEQYF,TGTGCCAGCAGCTCCCCCATGTACGAGCAGTACTTC,TRBV7-8,NA,NA,TRBJ2-7
CASSLAAGSMNEQFF,TGCGCCAGCAGCTTGGCCGCAGGGAGTATGAATGAGCAGTTCTTC,TRBV5-1,NA,few,TRBJ2-1
CASSLRDSGGITDTQYF,TGTGCCAGCAGCTTACGTGATAGCGGGGGGATAACAGATACGCAGTATTTT,TRBV7-9,TRBD2,NA,TRBJ2-3
CSALGQSTDTQYF,TGCAGTGCCCTGGGACAAAGCACAGATACGCAGTATTTT,TRBV20-1,NA,few,TRBJ2-3
CASSQDGVRGNTIYF,TGCGCCAGCAGCCAAGACGGGGTGCGAGGAAACACCATATATTTT,TRBV4-3,NA,NA,TRBJ1-3
CASSPPGLAGGLIYEQYF,TGTGCCAGCAGCCCACCAGGACTAGCGGGGGGCCTCATTTACGAGCAGTACTTC,TRBV7-2,TRBD2,NA,TRBJ2-7
CASSRGTSGEETQYF,TGTGCCAGCAGTAGGGGGACTAGCGGAGAAGAGACCCAGTACTTC,TRBV28,TRBD2,NA,TRBJ2-5
CAAEKNGPNYEQYF,TGTGCCGCCGAGAAGAACGGCCCTAACTACGAGCAGTACTTC,TRBV6-2/TRBV6-3,NA,NA,TRBJ2-7
CASSPTGAITYEQYF,TGCGCCAGCAGCCCCACTGGAGCTATAACCTACGAGCAGTACTTC,TRBV4-1,NA,few,TRBJ2-7
CASRGRELNTEAFF,TGTGCCAGCAGGGGCCGGGAGTTGAACACTGAAGCTTTCTTT,TRBV27,NA,NA,TRBJ1-1
CASSPMGGPDTQYF,TGTGCCAGCAGCCCCATGGGGGGGCCAGATACGCAGTATTTT,TRBV5-4,NA,once,TRBJ2-3
CASSLATGPDEQYF,TGTGCCAGCAGTTTAGCGACGGGGCCAGATGAGCAGTACTTC,TRBV12-3/TRBV12-4,NA,NA,TRBJ2-7
CASSTRHSTDTQYF,TGTGCCAGCAGTACGAGACATAGCACAGATACGCAGTATTTT,TRBV27,NA,NA,TRBJ2-3
CASSSGTGWSRSYEQYF,TGTGCCAGCAGTTCCGGGACAGGGTGGAGTCGCTCCTACGAGCAGTACTTC,TRBV27,TRBD1,NA,TRBJ2-7
CASSEQDRPNEKPFF,TGTGCCAGCAGTGAACAGGACAGACCTAATGAAAAACCGTTTTTT,TRBV2,NA,NA,TRBJ1-4
CASSDDYGYTF,TGTGCCAGCAGTGATGACTATGGCTACACCTTC,TRBV9,NA,few,TRBJ1-2
CASRASSGGKETQYF,TGTGCCAGCAGAGCATCTAGCGGGGGGAAAGAGACCCAGTACTTC,TRBV3-1,TRBD2,NA,TRBJ2-5
CSVVRTVFTDTQYF,TGCAGCGTCGTTAGGACAGTGTTCACAGATACGCAGTATTTT,TRBV29-1,NA,NA,TRBJ2-3
CASSLTGTDQPQHF,TGTGCCAGCAGCCTAACAGGGACGGATCAGCCCCAGCATTTT,TRBV5-6,NA,NA,TRBJ1-5
CAVASGDRGETQYF,TGTGCCGTGGCTAGCGGGGACCGGGGAGAGACCCAGTACTTC,TRBV2,TRBD2,NA,TRBJ2-5
CSAIPREGHTDTQYF,TGCAGTGCCATTCCCCGAGAGGGCCACACAGATACGCAGTATTTT,TRBV20-1,NA,few,TRBJ2-3
CASSLGRVGSPPHF,TGTGCCAGCAGCCTAGGGAGGGTTGGATCACCCCCCCACTTT,TRBV6-6,NA,NA,TRBJ1-6
CASSLSAGSSYEQYF,TGTGCCAGCAGCTTATCAGCGGGTAGCTCCTACGAGCAGTACTTC,TRBV7-2,NA,many,TRBJ2-7
CASSARDSPGETQYF,TGTGCCAGCAGCGCGAGGGATTCCCCAGGGGAGACCCAGTACTTC,TRBV27,NA,few,TRBJ2-5
CSAKDAYTDTQYF,TGCAGTGCTAAGGACGCCTACACAGATACGCAGTATTTT,TRBV20-1,NA,few,TRBJ2-3
CASSRGQTFYTF,TGTGCCAGCAGCCGAGGACAGACCTTCTACACCTTC,TRBV9,NA,NA,TRBJ1-2
CASSLARVETQYF,TGTGCCAGCAGTTTAGCCAGGGTCGAGACCCAGTACTTC,TRBV12-3/TRBV12-4,NA,few,TRBJ2-5
CASSYMGLTKNIQYF,TGTGCCAGCAGTTACATGGGACTAACCAAAAACATTCAGTACTTC,TRBV6-2/TRBV6-3,TRBD2,NA,TRBJ2-4
CASSEKGGSSYNEQYF,TGTGCCAGCAGTGAAAAAGGGGGGAGCTCCTACAATGAGCAGTACTTC,TRBV2,NA,NA,TRBJ2-7
CASSYSTGEETQYF,TGTGCCAGCAGTTATTCGACAGGAGAAGAGACCCAGTACTTC,TRBV6-5,NA,few,TRBJ2-5
CASNPTSGSPYEQYF,TGTGCCAGCAACCCGACTAGCGGGAGCCCCTACGAGCAGTACTTC,TRBV6-5,TRBD2,NA,TRBJ2-7
CASSLGTGVYGYTF,TGTGCCAGCAGTTTAGGGACAGGGGTCTATGGCTACACCTTC,TRBV12-3/TRBV12-4,TRBD1,NA,TRBJ1-2
CASSWGGLGGANVLTF,TGTGCCAGCAGTTGGGGTGGACTCGGTGGGGCCAACGTCCTGACTTTC,TRBV6-2/TRBV6-3,NA,few,TRBJ2-6
CASNRPGLANNEQFF,TGTGCCAGCAATAGACCGGGACTAGCAAACAATGAGCAGTTCTTC,TRBV6-2/TRBV6-3,TRBD2,NA,TRBJ2-1
CASSLFVNYSYTF,TGCGCCAGCAGCTTGTTCGTTAACTATAGCTACACCTTC,TRBV5-1,NA,NA,TRBJ1-2
CASSRTGRKVHEQYF,TGTGCCAGCAGCAGGACAGGCCGGAAGGTGCACGAGCAGTACTTC,TRBV21-1,NA,few,TRBJ2-7
CASSQDPYNQPQHF,TGCGCCAGCAGCCAAGATCCTTACAATCAGCCCCAGCATTTT,TRBV4-1,NA,few,TRBJ1-5
CASSPGGAGRIKETQYF,TGTGCCAGCAGCCCGGGGGGGGCAGGGCGTATCAAAGAGACCCAGTACTTC,TRBV6-1,TRBD2,few,TRBJ2-5
CASSPGAKTQYF,TGTGCCAGCAGTCCGGGCGCGAAGACCCAGTACTTC,TRBV2,NA,NA,TRBJ2-5
CSVRHRGVYNEQFF,TGCAGCGTCCGACACAGGGGGGTCTACAATGAGCAGTTCTTC,TRBV29-1,TRBD1,NA,TRBJ2-1
CASSQVGVLNYGYTF,TGCGCCAGCAGCCAAGTAGGGGTTCTAAACTATGGCTACACCTTC,TRBV4-1,NA,NA,TRBJ1-2
CSAPGITIYEQYF,TGCAGTGCCCCGGGAATTACTATCTACGAGCAGTACTTC,TRBV20-1,NA,NA,TRBJ2-7
CASSLHGTGETQYF,TGTGCCAGCAGTTTACACGGGACGGGGGAGACCCAGTACTTC,TRBV7-2,NA,once,TRBJ2-5
CASSSGASISTDTQYF,TGTGCCAGCAGCTCGGGAGCTTCCATCAGCACAGATACGCAGTATTTT,TRBV7-7,NA,NA,TRBJ2-3
CASSRTSGGYEQYF,TGTGCCAGCAGCCGGACTAGCGGGGGCTACGAGCAGTACTTC,TRBV7-2,TRBD2,many,TRBJ2-7
CASSSSFATGAYEQYF,TGTGCCAGCAGCTCTTCCTTCGCTACAGGGGCCTACGAGCAGTACTTC,TRBV7-2,TRBD1,few,TRBJ2-7
CASSLMGRKNTEAFF,TGTGCCAGCAGTCTGATGGGACGGAAGAACACTGAAGCTTTCTTT,TRBV12-3/TRBV12-4,NA,NA,TRBJ1-1
CASSVRGRNEQFF,TGTGCCAGCAGCGTGAGGGGCCGTAATGAGCAGTTCTTC,TRBV7-9,NA,NA,TRBJ2-1
CASILSLDYGYTF,TGTGCCAGCATTTTATCTCTTGACTATGGCTACACCTTC,TRBV27,NA,NA,TRBJ1-2
CASSQRDTYYEQYF,TGTGCCAGCAGTCAACGGGACACCTACTACGAGCAGTACTTC,TRBV6-2/TRBV6-3,NA,NA,TRBJ2-7